Presented here are 13 T cell receptor beta chains from one specimen sequenced in a study of blood T cell repertoires in COVID-19. Sequencing was performed with immunoSEQ multiplex PCR; in TCRdb, only in-frame clones are kept and a portion is missing. The sample carries 50,000 to 60,000 clones, around 89% recorded once. The sample was peripheral blood. Source of these receptors: a man between 60 and 70 years old with acute or convalescent COVID-19.

The chain uses TRBV5-1 and TRBJ1-2; 9 bases are a match to TRBD1. Germline V lookup: CDR1 SGHRS, CDR2 YFSETQ. The CDR3 contains 14 residues. Trimming at V came to 4 bases and at J to 3 bases, leaving 4 bases not matched to a gene. CDR3 residues: CASSITGGDYGYTF. CDR3 nucleotide sequence: TGCGCCAGCAGCATTACAGGGGGCGACTATGGCTACACCTTC.

This clone was observed a few times. The CDR3 DNA reads TGTGCCAGCAGCCCTGCAAGCCGGGTGTTACGCGAGCAGTACTTC. Translation gives CASSPASRVLREQYF. The rearrangement uses TRBV7-3 and TRBJ2-7; D remains ambiguous. Germline loops: CDR1 SGHTA, CDR2 FQGTGA. CDR3 length equals 15 residues. V was pared by 5 bases and J by 6 bases, with 20 bases between.

The V gene is TRBV19, the J gene TRBJ1-2; perhaps TRBD1 as D (5 bases). Germline loops: CDR1 LNHDA, CDR2 SQIVND (reference sequence). CDR3 size: 13 residues. V was trimmed by 3 bases and J by 4 bases, leaving 9 bases between them. The CDR3 DNA reads as TGTGCCAGTAGTATCGACAGACTCTATGGCTACACCTTC. Amino acid sequence: CASSIDRLYGYTF. Drawing the rest from reference TRBV19 and TRBJ1-2, the complete variable domain is DGGITQSPKYLFRKEGQNVTLSCEQNLNHDAMYWYRQDPGQGLRLIYYSQIVNDFQKGDIAEGYSVSREKKESFPLTVTSAQKNPTAFYLCASSIDRLYGYTFGSGTRLTVV.

The sample holds one count of this clone. The chain combines TRBV11-2 with TRBJ2-7; TRBD1 agrees at 7 bases. The V segment lost 3 bases and the J segment 3 bases; nucleotides outside the gene matches: 14. The germline V gene encodes CDR1 SGHAT and CDR2 FQNNGV. This CDR3 comprises 17 residues. The CDR3 loop is CASSFTAYRDSLYEQYF. CDR3 nucleotide sequence: TGTGCCAGCAGCTTCACCGCCTACCGGGACAGCCTCTACGAGCAGTACTTC.

The chain couples TRBV5-8 to TRBJ1-5, with TRBD1 matching 8 bases. The CDR3 runs 16 residues. The V segment lost 2 bases and the J segment 4 bases; nucleotides outside the gene matches: 8. CDR1 is SGHTS and CDR2 is YDEGEE in the germline V gene. The DNA for the CDR3 is TGTGCCAGCAGCTTAATGACAGGGGCGAAGAATCAGCCCCAGCATTTT. Its translation is CASSLMTGAKNQPQHF. The full variable domain, with the rest looked up from reference TRBV5-8 and TRBJ1-5, is EAGVTQSPTHLIKTRGQQATLRCSPISGHTSVYWYQQALGLGLQFLLWYDEGEERNRGNFPPRFSGRQFPNYSSELNVNALELEDSALYLCASSLMTGAKNQPQHFGDGTRLSIL.

The V gene is TRBV4-1, the J gene TRBJ2-7; the match to TRBD1 covers 9 bases. The V and J ends lost 2 bases and 6 bases, in that order; junction bases with no gene match: 8. This CDR3 comprises 15 residues. Per germline, CDR1 MGHRA and CDR2 YSYEKL. CDR3 coding DNA: TGCGCCAGCAGCCAACTACAACAGGGGGCGGTCGAGCAGTACTTC. It translates to CASSQLQQGAVEQYF.

V usage is TRBV4-1 and J usage is TRBJ2-1; 14 bases agree with TRBD2. Looked up from germline, CDR1 is MGHRA and CDR2 is YSYEKL. With V trimmed by 3 bases and J by 9 bases, 13 bases remained unmatched. The CDR3 consists of 18 residues. The CDR3 nucleotides are TGCGCCAGCAGCCACCCCGGGACTAGCGGGGGAGGATCCGCTGAGCAGTTCTTC. Its protein is CASSHPGTSGGGSAEQFF.

V and J are TRBV6-1 and TRBJ1-6, with 7 bases aligning to TRBD1. The CDR3 sequence is 14 residues long. Per germline, CDR1 MNHNS and CDR2 SASEGT. Trimming took 1 base from V and 9 from J; bases not matched to a gene: 3. CDR3 nucleotide sequence: TGTGCCAGCAGTGAAGACAGGGGCAGTTCACCCCTCCACTTT. Its translation is CASSEDRGSSPLHF.

V is TRBV11-2 and J is TRBJ2-5; tentative D call: TRBD2 (5 bases). There are 14 residues in the CDR3. Germline CDR1 is SGHAT and CDR2 is FQNNGV. V was cut by 1 base and J by 5 bases, with 11 bases left in between. CDR3 in amino acids: CASSLVRGRETQYF. CDR3 coding DNA: TGTGCCAGCAGCTTAGTTCGGGGTAGGGAGACCCAGTACTTC.

The V call is TRBV19, the J call TRBJ1-5, with 8 nucleotides matching TRBD1. J lost 4 bases, V lost 7 bases, and 9 bases had no gene match. Germline CDR1 is LNHDA and CDR2 is SQIVND (reference sequence). The CDR3 sequence is 15 residues long. This CDR3 is CASTPGQGQNQPQHF. The CDR3 DNA reads as TGTGCCAGTACCCCCGGACAGGGTCAAAATCAGCCCCAGCATTTT.

The chain carries TRBV2 and TRBJ2-5, with 9 bases fitting TRBD1. The V gene end was trimmed by 6 bases and the J gene end by 5 bases; junction bases not matched to a gene: 7. In germline, CDR1 is SNHLY, CDR2 FYNNEI. This CDR3 contains 14 residues. As DNA, the CDR3 is TGTGCCAGCAGACAGACAGGGGGAAGCGAGACCCAGTACTTC. It codes for CASRQTGGSETQYF.

A single count supports this clone. The V and J genes are TRBV9 and TRBJ1-3; D might be TRBD1 (5 bases). Germline V gene lookup returns CDR1 SGDLS and CDR2 YYNGEE. The germline V and J ends were trimmed by 0 bases and 2 bases, with 9 bases remaining between them. CDR3 length: 15 residues. This CDR3 is CASSVEEGAGNTIYF. The CDR3 bases are TGTGCCAGCAGCGTAGAGGAAGGGGCTGGAAACACCATATATTTT.

This sequence joins TRBV7-2 and TRBJ1-1, with D tentatively TRBD1 (6 bases). The CDR3 contains 14 residues. The ends were cut back, 1 base at V and 6 bases at J, with 12 bases in the middle. Germline-derived CDR1 and CDR2 are SGHTA and FQGNSA. The CDR3 reads CASSLGGEGAEAFF. The CDR3 DNA is TGTGCCAGCAGCTTAGGGGGGGAGGGGGCTGAAGCTTTCTTT.